This T cell receptor (beta chain) was recorded in a study of T cell repertoires in cytomegalovirus infection. Study conclusions and caveats: CMV carriers having the relevant HLA were flagged by cumulative public TCR beta family frequency.

Trimming shortened V by 1 base and J by 3 bases, and 12 bases separated the two germline ends. This CDR3 has 15 residues. Germline V CDR1 and CDR2: SEHNR, FQNEAQ (reference sequence). TCRdb redid the calling of the reads with MiXCR, one entry per CDR3 protein. The table records almost 300,000 distinct CDR3 sequences, 9.6% of them present only once. The table lists this clonotype with many counts. The antigen remains unidentified. The V and J genes are TRBV7-9 and TRBJ1-1; D is unclear. The receptor comes from a human donor in good health (CMV status not recorded). Some clones in this sample may be carry-over from other donors' samples. The sample was PBMCs. DNA for the CDR3: TGTGCCAGCAGCTTAGGGTGGGATCGGGACACTGAAGCTTTCTTT. Translating it yields CASSLGWDRDTEAFF. Full variable domain (remainder filled in from reference TRBV7-9 and TRBJ1-1): DTGVSQNPRHKITKRGQNVTFRCDPISEHNRLYWYRQTLGQGPEFLTYFQNEAQLEKSRLLSDRFSAERPKGSFSTLEIQRTEQGDSAMYLCASSLGWDRDTEAFFGQGTRLTVV.